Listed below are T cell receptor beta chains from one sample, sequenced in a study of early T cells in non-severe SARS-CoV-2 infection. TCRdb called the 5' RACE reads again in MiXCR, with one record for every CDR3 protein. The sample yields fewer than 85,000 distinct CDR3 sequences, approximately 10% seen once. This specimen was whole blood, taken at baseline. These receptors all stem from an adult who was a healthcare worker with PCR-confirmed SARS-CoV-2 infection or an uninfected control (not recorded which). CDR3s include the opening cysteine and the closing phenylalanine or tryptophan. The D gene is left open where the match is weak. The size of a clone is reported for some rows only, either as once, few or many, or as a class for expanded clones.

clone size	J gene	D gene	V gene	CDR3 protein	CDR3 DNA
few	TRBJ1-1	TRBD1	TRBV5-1	CASSSGRGTGVTEAFF	TGCGCCAGCAGCTCCGGCAGGGGGACAGGGGTAACTGAAGCTTTCTTT
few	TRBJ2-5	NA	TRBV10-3	CAISEAAKETQYF	TGTGCCATCAGTGAGGCGGCAAAAGAGACCCAGTACTTC
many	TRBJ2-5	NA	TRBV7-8	CASSQAEQGSETQYF	TGTGCCAGCAGCCAAGCAGAACAGGGAAGTGAGACCCAGTACTTC
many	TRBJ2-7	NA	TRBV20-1	CSARNLAGGSNEQYF	TGCAGTGCTAGAAACCTCGCGGGTGGAAGTAACGAGCAGTACTTC
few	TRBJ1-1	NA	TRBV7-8	CASSFVGGNTEAFF	TGTGCCAGCAGTTTCGTGGGCGGGAACACTGAAGCTTTCTTT
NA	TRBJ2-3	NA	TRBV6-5	CASSRLTRGGNTQYF	TGTGCCAGCAGTCGCCTCACTAGAGGTGGCAATACGCAGTATTTT
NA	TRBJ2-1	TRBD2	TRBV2	CASSEGLSSSGGLEQFF	TGTGCCAGCAGTGAAGGGCTTAGTTCTAGCGGGGGCTTGGAGCAGTTCTTC
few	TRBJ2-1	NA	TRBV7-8	CASSARGGTHYNEQFF	TGTGCCAGCAGCGCTAGGGGGGGGACTCATTACAATGAGCAGTTCTTC
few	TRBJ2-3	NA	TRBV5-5	CASSPRTDFTDTQYF	TGTGCCAGCAGCCCCCGGACGGATTTCACAGATACGCAGTATTTT
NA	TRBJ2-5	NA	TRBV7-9	CASSHRQLETQYF	TGTGCCAGCAGCCACAGGCAGTTGGAGACCCAGTACTTC
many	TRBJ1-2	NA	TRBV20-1	CPEASYGYTF	TGCCCAGAGGCGTCCTATGGCTACACCTTC
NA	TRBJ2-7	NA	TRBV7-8	CASSYPGYGSEQYF	TGTGCCAGCAGCTATCCAGGGTATGGTTCCGAGCAGTACTTC
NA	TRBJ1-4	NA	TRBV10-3	CAISDSRTINEKLFF	TGTGCCATCAGTGACTCTAGGACAATAAATGAAAAACTGTTTTTT
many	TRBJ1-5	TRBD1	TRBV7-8	CASSLRAQGNQPQHF	TGTGCCAGCAGCTTAAGAGCACAGGGGAATCAGCCCCAGCATTTT
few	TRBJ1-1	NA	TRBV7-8	CASSATPEPAVLNTEAFF	TGTGCCAGCAGCGCCACCCCCGAACCTGCGGTTTTGAACACTGAAGCTTTCTTT
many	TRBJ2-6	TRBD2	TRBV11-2	CASSSQGGGSGANVLTF	TGTGCCAGCAGCTCCCAAGGCGGGGGCTCTGGGGCCAACGTCCTGACTTTC
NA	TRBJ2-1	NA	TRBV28	CASDKNLFPNEQFF	TGTGCCAGCGATAAAAACCTATTCCCCAATGAGCAGTTCTTC
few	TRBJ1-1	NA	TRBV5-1	CASSTGPTEAFF	TGCGCCAGCAGTACAGGGCCCACTGAAGCTTTCTTT
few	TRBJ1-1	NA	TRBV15	CATSRDRGSSIPMNTEAFF	TGTGCCACCAGCAGAGACCGCGGGTCCAGTATACCCATGAACACTGAAGCTTTCTTT
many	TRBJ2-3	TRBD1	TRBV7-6	CASSIRTGGADTQYF	TGTGCCAGCAGCATCCGGACAGGGGGCGCAGATACGCAGTATTTT
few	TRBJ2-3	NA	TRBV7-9	CASSLDTRSDTQYF	TGTGCCAGCAGCTTGGATACCCGATCGGATACGCAGTATTTT
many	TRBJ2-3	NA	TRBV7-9	CASSLVGTDTQYF	TGTGCCAGCAGCTTAGTAGGAACAGATACGCAGTATTTT
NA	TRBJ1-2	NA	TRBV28	CASSRLIPHGYTF	TGTGCCAGCAGTCGACTTATACCCCATGGCTACACCTTC
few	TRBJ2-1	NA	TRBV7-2	CASSLLTGGTGEQFF	TGTGCCAGCAGCTTACTCACTGGGGGGACGGGTGAGCAGTTCTTC
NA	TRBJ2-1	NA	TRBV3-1	CASSQSLGVGEQFF	TGTGCCAGCAGCCAATCCCTAGGGGTCGGTGAGCAGTTCTTC
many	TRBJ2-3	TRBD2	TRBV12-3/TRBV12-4	CASSPGLAGVRDTQYF	TGTGCCAGCAGTCCGGGACTAGCGGGGGTCCGGGATACGCAGTATTTT
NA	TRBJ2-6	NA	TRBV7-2	CASSFRSSGANVLTF	TGTGCCAGCAGCTTCCGTAGCTCTGGGGCCAACGTCCTGACTTTC
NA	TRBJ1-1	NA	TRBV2	CASSAGGYTEAFF	TGTGCCAGCAGTGCTGGGGGTTACACTGAAGCTTTCTTT